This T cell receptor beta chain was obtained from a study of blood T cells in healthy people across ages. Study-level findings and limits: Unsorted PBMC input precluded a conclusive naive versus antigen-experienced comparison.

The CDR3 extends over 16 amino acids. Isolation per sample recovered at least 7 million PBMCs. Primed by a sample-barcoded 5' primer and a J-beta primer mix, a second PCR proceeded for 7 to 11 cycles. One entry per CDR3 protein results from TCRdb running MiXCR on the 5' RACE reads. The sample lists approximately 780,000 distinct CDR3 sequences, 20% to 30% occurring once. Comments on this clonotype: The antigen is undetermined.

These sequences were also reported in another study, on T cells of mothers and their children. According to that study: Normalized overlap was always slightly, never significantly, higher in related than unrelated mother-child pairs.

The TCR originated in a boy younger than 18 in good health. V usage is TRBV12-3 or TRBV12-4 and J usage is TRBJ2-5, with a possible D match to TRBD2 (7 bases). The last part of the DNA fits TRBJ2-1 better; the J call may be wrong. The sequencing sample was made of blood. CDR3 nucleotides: TGTGCCAGCACCGAGAGGAGGCTCTCGGGGGGCGATGAGCAGTTCTTC. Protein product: CASTERRLSGGDEQFF.